This TCR beta chain derives from a study of glioma-infiltrating T cells. Study findings and constraints: Tissue-blood divergence was below expectation in non-neoplastic patients, above in gliomas. CDR3 overlap between tissue and blood was very small.

CDR1 and CDR2 from the germline V gene are KGHSH and LQKENI. This CDR3 spans 13 amino acids. With regard to this clonotype: What it recognizes is unknown. With a much larger clone just one base away, this may be a read error.

TCR alpha and beta CDR3 regions were amplified from RNA using iRepertoire nested multiplex PCR. One-step reverse transcription and amplification started from roughly 100-400 ng of tissue mRNA or PBMC total RNA. From the multiplex PCR reads, TCRdb called clonotypes with MiXCR, one entry per CDR3 protein. In the table there are about 93,000 distinct CDR3 sequences, around 42% of which are singletons. The sample taken for sequencing was glioma tissue, nonneoplastic brain tissue, or PBMCs (not recorded which). The rearrangement joins TRBV18 to TRBJ2-5, with unresolved D. This receptor was taken from a human donor with low-grade glioma or glioblastoma, undergoing nonglioma brain surgery, or in good health (not recorded which). Written as DNA, the CDR3 is TGTGCCAGCCCACCTCCGATACAAGAGACCCAGTACTTC. The encoded protein is CASPPPIQETQYF.